This T cell receptor (beta chain) is drawn from a study of PD-1 blockade in classical Hodgkin lymphoma. A note on this clone: Its antigen is still unknown.

Overall study results and limits: Patients excluded were those beginning nivolumab under 1 year after ASCT.

CDR1 and CDR2 from the germline V gene are MGHDK and SYGVNS. V lost 4 bases to trimming and J lost 6 bases, with 11 bases between them. The CDR3 loop spans 13 amino acids. TCRdb's table, derived via immunoSEQ multiplex PCR, lists solely in-frame clones and lacks some. The data hold about 25,000 clones, with approximately 79% observed a single time. The time point is: cycle 4 day 1 (C4D1), after 6 weeks of nivolumab. Relapses following autologous stem cell transplantation were seen in all patients, with brentuximab vedotin exposure varying. Magnetic negative selection purified CD4+ T cells from thawed PBMCs. Best outcomes ranged across complete response, partial response and progressive disease.

The V call is TRBV25-1, the J call TRBJ2-3, with D unclear. The receptor's source is a human donor with classical Hodgkin lymphoma. The sample in question was CD4+ T cells from blood, obtained before the fourth cycle of nivolumab. CDR3 DNA sequence: TGTGCCAGCAGTGTCGGCTCTGCGGATACGCAGTATTTT. Its translation: CASSVGSADTQYF.